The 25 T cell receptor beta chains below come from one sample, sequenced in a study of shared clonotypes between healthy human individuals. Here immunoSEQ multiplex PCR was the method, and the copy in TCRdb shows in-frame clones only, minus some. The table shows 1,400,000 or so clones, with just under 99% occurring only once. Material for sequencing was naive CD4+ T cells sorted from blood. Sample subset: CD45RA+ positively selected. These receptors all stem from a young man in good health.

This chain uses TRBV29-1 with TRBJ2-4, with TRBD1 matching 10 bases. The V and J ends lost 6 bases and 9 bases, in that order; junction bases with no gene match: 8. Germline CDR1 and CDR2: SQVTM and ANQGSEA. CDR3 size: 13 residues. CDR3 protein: CSVLPGQGSIQYF. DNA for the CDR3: TGCAGCGTGTTGCCGGGACAGGGGTCCATTCAGTACTTC.

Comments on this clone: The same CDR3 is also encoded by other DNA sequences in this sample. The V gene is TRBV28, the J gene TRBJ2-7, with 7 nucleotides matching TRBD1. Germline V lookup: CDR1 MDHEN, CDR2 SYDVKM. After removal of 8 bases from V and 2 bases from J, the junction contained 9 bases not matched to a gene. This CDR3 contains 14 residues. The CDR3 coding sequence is TGTGCCAGCCTCCCGGGACAGCGGACCTACGAGCAGTACTTC. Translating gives CASLPGQRTYEQYF.

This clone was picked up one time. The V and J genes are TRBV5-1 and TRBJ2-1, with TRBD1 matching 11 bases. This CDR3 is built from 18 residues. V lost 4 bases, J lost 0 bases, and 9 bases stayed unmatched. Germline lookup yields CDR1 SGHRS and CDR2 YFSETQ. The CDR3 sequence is CASSPGTGGPSSYNEQFF. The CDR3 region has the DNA TGCGCCAGCAGCCCCGGGACAGGGGGACCTTCCTCCTACAATGAGCAGTTCTTC.

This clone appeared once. The CDR3 coding sequence is TGCAGCACACTTGGAGAGGGCAAATCCTACAATGAGCAGTTCTTC. This translates into CSTLGEGKSYNEQFF. The chain employs TRBV29-1 and TRBJ2-1; D perhaps matches TRBD2 (5 bases). Germline V gene lookup returns CDR1 SQVTM and CDR2 ANQGSEA. CDR3 length equals 15 residues. V was shortened by 8 bases and J by 1 base, with 18 bases between the two germline ends.

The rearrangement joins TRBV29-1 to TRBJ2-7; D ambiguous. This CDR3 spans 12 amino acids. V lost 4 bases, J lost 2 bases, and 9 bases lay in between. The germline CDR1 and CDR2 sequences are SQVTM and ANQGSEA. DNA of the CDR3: TGCAGCGTTGTTCAGGCAACCTACGAGCAGTACTTC. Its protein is CSVVQATYEQYF.

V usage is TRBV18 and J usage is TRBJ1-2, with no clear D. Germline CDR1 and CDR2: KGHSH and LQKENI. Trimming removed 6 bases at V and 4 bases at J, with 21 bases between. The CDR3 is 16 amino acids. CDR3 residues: CASSPLSFPSAYGYTF. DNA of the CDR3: TGTGCCAGCTCCCCTCTCTCGTTTCCAAGTGCCTATGGCTACACCTTC.

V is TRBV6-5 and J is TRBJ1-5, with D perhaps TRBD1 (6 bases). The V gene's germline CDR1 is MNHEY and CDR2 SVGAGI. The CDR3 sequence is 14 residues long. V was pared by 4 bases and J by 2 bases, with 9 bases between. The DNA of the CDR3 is TGTGCCAGCAGTTCCGACAGGCGCAATCAGCCCCAGCATTTT. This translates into CASSSDRRNQPQHF.

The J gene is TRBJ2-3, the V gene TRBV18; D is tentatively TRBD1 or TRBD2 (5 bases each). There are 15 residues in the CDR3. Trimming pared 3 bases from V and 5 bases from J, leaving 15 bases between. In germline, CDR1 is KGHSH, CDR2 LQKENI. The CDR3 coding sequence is TGTGCCAGCTCACCCCCGGGACGGCCCCAAGATACGCAGTATTTT. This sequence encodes CASSPPGRPQDTQYF.

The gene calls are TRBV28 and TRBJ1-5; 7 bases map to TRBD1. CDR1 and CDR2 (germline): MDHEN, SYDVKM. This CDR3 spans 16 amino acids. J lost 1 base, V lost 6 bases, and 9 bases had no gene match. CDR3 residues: CASSRIMGQSNQPQHF. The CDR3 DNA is TGTGCCAGCAGCCGGATTATGGGACAGAGCAATCAGCCCCAGCATTTT.

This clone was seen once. This CDR3 is CASSLVLGLAGNNEQFF. The DNA of the CDR3 is TGTGCCAGCAGCTTAGTCCTGGGACTAGCGGGGAACAATGAGCAGTTCTTC. This chain joins TRBV11-2 and TRBJ2-1; 13 bases agree with TRBD2. After removal of 1 base from V and 5 bases from J, the junction contained 5 bases not matched to a gene. The CDR3 runs to 17 residues. The germline gives CDR1 SGHAT, CDR2 FQNNGV.

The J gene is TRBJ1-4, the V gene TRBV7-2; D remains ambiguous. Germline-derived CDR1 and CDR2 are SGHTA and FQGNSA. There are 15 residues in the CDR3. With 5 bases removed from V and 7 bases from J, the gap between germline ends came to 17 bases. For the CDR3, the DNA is TGTGCCAGCAGCCTAGACGGACGAGACCTTGAAAAACTGTTTTTT. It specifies CASSLDGRDLEKLFF.

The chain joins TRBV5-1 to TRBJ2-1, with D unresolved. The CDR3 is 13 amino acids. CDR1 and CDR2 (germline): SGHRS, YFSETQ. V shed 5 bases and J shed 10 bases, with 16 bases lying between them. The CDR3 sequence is CASSSGPAREQFF. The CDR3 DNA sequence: TGCGCCAGCAGTTCCGGCCCAGCCAGGGAGCAGTTCTTC.

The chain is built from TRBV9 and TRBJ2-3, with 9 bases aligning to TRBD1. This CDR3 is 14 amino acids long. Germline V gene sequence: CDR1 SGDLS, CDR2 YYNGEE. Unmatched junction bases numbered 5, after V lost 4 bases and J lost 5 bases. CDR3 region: CASSNRGRVDTQYF. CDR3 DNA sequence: TGTGCCAGCAGCAACAGGGGGCGGGTAGATACGCAGTATTTT.

CDR3 amino acids: CASKFSGRQGADTQYF. CDR3 bases: TGTGCCAGCAAGTTTAGCGGGAGACAGGGGGCAGATACGCAGTATTTT. This chain links TRBV28 with TRBJ2-3; D could derive from TRBD1 or TRBD2 (9 bases each). V was shortened by 7 bases and J by 4 bases, with 21 bases between the two germline ends. The CDR3 runs 16 residues. Germline CDR1 is MDHEN and CDR2 is SYDVKM.

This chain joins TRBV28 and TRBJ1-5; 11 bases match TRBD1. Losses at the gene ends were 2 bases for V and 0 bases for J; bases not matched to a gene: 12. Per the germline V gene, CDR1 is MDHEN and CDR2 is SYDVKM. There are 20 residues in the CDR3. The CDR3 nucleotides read TGTGCCAGCAGTTTAGCCCCTCGGACAGGGGGCACTTATAGCAATCAGCCCCAGCATTTT. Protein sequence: CASSLAPRTGGTYSNQPQHF.

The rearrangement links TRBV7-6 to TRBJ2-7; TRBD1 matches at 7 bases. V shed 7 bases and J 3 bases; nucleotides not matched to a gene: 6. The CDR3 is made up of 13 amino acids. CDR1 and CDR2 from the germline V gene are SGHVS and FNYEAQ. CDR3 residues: CASTRRDSYEQYF. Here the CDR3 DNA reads TGTGCCAGCACCCGCCGGGACAGCTACGAGCAGTACTTC.

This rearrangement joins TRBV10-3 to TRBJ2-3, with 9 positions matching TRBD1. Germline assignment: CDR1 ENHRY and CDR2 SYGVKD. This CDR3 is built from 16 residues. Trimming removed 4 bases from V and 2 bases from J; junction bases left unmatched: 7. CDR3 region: CAISGARDRATDTQYF. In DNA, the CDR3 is TGTGCCATCAGTGGTGCCCGGGACAGGGCCACAGATACGCAGTATTTT.

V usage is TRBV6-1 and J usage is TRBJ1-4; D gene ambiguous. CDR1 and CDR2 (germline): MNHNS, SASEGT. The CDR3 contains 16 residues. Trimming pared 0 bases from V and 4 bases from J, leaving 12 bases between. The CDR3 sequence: CASSEAHTLYNEKLFF. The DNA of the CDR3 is TGTGCCAGCAGTGAAGCGCACACCCTCTATAATGAAAAACTGTTTTTT.

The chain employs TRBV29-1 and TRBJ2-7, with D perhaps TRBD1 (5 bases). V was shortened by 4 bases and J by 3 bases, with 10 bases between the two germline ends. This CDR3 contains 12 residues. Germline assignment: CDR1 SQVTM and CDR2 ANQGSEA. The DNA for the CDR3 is TGCAGCGTTGTAAACAGGAGCTACGAGCAGTACTTC. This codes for CSVVNRSYEQYF.

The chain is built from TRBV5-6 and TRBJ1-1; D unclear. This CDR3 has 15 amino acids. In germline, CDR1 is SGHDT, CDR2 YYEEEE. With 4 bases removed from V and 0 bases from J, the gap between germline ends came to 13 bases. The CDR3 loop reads CASSTQQNMNTEAFF. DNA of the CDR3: TGTGCCAGCAGCACACAACAAAATATGAACACTGAAGCTTTCTTT.

The DNA of the CDR3 is TGCGCCAGCAGCCAAGTGGCGTCTGGGGCCAACGTCCTGACTTTC. Translating it yields CASSQVASGANVLTF. The chain employs TRBV4-1 and TRBJ2-6, with D unresolved. Trimming shortened V by 1 base and J by 1 base, and 5 bases separated the two germline ends. This CDR3 is 15 amino acids long. CDR1 MGHRA and CDR2 YSYEKL come from the germline V gene.

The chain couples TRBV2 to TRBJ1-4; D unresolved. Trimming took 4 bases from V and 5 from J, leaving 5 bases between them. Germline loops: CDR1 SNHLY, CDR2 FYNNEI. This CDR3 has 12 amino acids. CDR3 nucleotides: TGTGCCAGCAGTGGGGAGAATGAAAAACTGTTTTTT. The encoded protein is CASSGENEKLFF.

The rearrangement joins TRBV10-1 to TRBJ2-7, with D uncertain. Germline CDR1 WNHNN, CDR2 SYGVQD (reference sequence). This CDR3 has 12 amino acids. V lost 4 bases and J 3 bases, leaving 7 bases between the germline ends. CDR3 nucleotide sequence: TGCGCCAGCAGTGGGGCCAACTACGAGCAGTACTTC. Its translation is CASSGANYEQYF.

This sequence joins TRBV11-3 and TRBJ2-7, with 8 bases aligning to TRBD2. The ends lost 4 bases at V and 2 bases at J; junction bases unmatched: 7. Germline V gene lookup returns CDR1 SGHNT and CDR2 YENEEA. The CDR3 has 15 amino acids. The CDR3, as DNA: TGTGCCAGCAGCTGGAGCGGGAGTAATACCTACGAGCAGTACTTC. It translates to CASSWSGSNTYEQYF.

CDR3 DNA sequence: TGTGCCAGCAGCCCCGGAAGAGGACGAGAGACCCAGTACTTC. This gives the protein CASSPGRGRETQYF. The V and J genes are TRBV7-9 and TRBJ2-5; D is unresolved. Germline CDR1 is SEHNR and CDR2 is FQNEAQ (reference sequence). The CDR3 loop spans 14 amino acids. Trimming pared 5 bases from V and 4 bases from J, leaving 14 bases between.